The 28 T cell receptor beta chains reported below all come from one sample, sequenced in a study of cytomegalovirus exposure and HLA in healthy donors. The primer mix had 60 Vbeta and 13 Jbeta primers. This table comes from immunoSEQ multiplex PCR, and its TCRdb copy is limited to in-frame clones, with some not included. Found here are 80,000 to 90,000 clones, 65% to 85% of them singletons; the top ten hold approximately 3%. Sequenced input: PBMCs. These receptors all come from a young man in good health and CMV-seronegative.

J is TRBJ1-2 and V is TRBV6-5; 8 bases line up with TRBD1. Germline loops: CDR1 MNHEY, CDR2 SVGAGI. The ends lost 6 bases at V and 6 bases at J; junction bases unmatched: 12. The CDR3 contains 15 residues. This CDR3 reads CASSRLRTGQNGYTF. The CDR3 nucleotides are TGTGCCAGCAGCCGTCTCCGGACAGGGCAAAATGGCTACACCTTC.

The chain has TRBV5-4 and TRBJ2-3; D is perhaps TRBD1 (6 bases). The length of the CDR3 is 15 residues. With 4 bases removed from V and 3 bases from J, the gap between germline ends came to 15 bases. CDR1 and CDR2 (germline): SGHNT, YYREEE (reference sequence). The CDR3 DNA sequence: TGTGCCAGCAGCCCAATAGGGGGTTCGACAGATACGCAGTATTTT. Its protein is CASSPIGGSTDTQYF.

The chain joins TRBV30 to TRBJ1-2; 7 positions match TRBD1. Trimming took 5 bases from V and 1 from J; bases not matched to a gene: 10. CDR1 is GTSNPN, CDR2 SVGIG, per germline (reference sequence). CDR3 size: 15 residues. The CDR3 sequence is CAWGGVTGFNYGYTF. The CDR3 region has the DNA TGTGCCTGGGGTGGTGTGACAGGGTTTAACTATGGCTACACCTTC. The full variable domain, in which reference TRBV30 and TRBJ1-2 provide the parts outside the CDR3, is SQTIHQWPATLVQPVGSPLSLECTVEGTSNPNLYWYRQAAGRGLQLLFYSVGIGQISSEVPQNLSASRPQDRQFILSSKKLLLSDSGFYLCAWGGVTGFNYGYTFGSGTRLTVV.

The rearrangement uses TRBV4-1 and TRBJ2-3; 7 bases align to TRBD1. From germline, CDR1 is MGHRA and CDR2 YSYEKL. With 0 bases clipped from V and 3 bases from J, the junction kept 3 bases outside the gene matches. The CDR3 sequence is 15 residues long. This CDR3 is CASSQDDRATDTQYF. In DNA form, the CDR3 reads TGCGCCAGCAGCCAAGATGACAGGGCAACAGATACGCAGTATTTT.

This sequence joins TRBV9 and TRBJ2-5, with 15 bases lining up with TRBD2. The CDR3 spans 18 residues. V was pared by 2 bases and J by 2 bases, with 7 bases of the junction left unmatched. Germline CDR1 reads SGDLS; CDR2 reads YYNGEE. The CDR3 region is CASSVGTSGGLSQETQYF. CDR3 DNA: TGTGCCAGCAGCGTTGGGACTAGCGGGGGGCTGTCTCAAGAGACCCAGTACTTC. Full variable domain (missing parts from reference TRBV9 and TRBJ2-5): DSGVTQTPKHLITATGQRVTLRCSPRSGDLSVYWYQQSLDQGLQFLIQYYNGEERAKGNILERFSAQQFPDLHSELNLSSLELGDSALYFCASSVGTSGGLSQETQYFGPGTRLLVL.

The V call is TRBV11-2, the J call TRBJ1-4; D is undetermined. Germline V gene sequence: CDR1 SGHAT, CDR2 FQNNGV. The V end lost 0 bases, the J end lost 1 base, and 9 bases lay between the germline ends. The CDR3 runs 16 residues. In DNA form, the CDR3 reads TGTGCCAGCAGCTTAGAGGCAGGAAGAACTAATGAAAAACTGTTTTTT. Translation: CASSLEAGRTNEKLFF.

V gene TRBV30 combines with J gene TRBJ2-7; TRBD1 aligns across 8 bases. CDR1 and CDR2 from the germline V gene are GTSNPN and SVGIG (reference sequence). After removal of 3 bases from V and 4 bases from J, the junction contained 5 bases not matched to a gene. The CDR3 has 13 residues. DNA for the CDR3: TGTGCCTGGAGAGGGACAGGACTTTACGAGCAGTACTTC. This encodes CAWRGTGLYEQYF.

This chain links TRBV5-1 with TRBJ2-5, with 11 bases aligning to TRBD1. Unmatched junction bases numbered 6, after V lost 3 bases and J lost 2 bases. This CDR3 spans 16 amino acids. The germline V gene has CDR1 SGHRS and CDR2 YFSETQ. The CDR3 DNA is TGCGCCAGCAGCTCGGGGGACAGGGGGTTGCAAGAGACCCAGTACTTC. Translated, it gives CASSSGDRGLQETQYF.

For the CDR3, the DNA is TGCGCCAGCAGCCCCCCCGTCGGGACAGGGGTTGACGAGCAGTACTTC. It specifies CASSPPVGTGVDEQYF. This sequence joins TRBV4-1 and TRBJ2-7; 10 nucleotides align to TRBD1. Germline CDR1 reads MGHRA; CDR2 reads YSYEKL. V lost 4 bases, J lost 5 bases, and 11 bases stayed unmatched. The CDR3 runs to 16 residues.

The chain combines TRBV30 with TRBJ2-2; D possibly corresponds to TRBD1 (5 bases). The CDR3 covers 12 residues. Between the trimmed V and J ends, which lost 6 bases and 6 bases, there was a span of 11 bases. Per the germline V gene, CDR1 is GTSNPN and CDR2 is SVGIG (reference sequence). The CDR3 DNA reads TGTGCCTGCCAGGGAATTCCCGGGGAGCTGTTTTTT. Its translation is CACQGIPGELFF.

This clone was counted a few times. The J gene is TRBJ2-3, the V gene TRBV6-6, with 9 bases identical to TRBD1. Germline-derived CDR1 and CDR2 are MNHNY and SVGAGI (reference sequence). The V and J ends lost 6 bases and 6 bases, in that order; junction bases with no gene match: 10. The length of the CDR3 is 15 residues. The CDR3 spells CASRETGGLSDTQYF. CDR3 DNA sequence: TGTGCCAGCAGGGAGACAGGGGGACTTTCGGATACGCAGTATTTT.

The chain couples TRBV30 to TRBJ1-1, with 7 nucleotides matching TRBD1. Germline CDR1 is GTSNPN and CDR2 is SVGIG (reference sequence). Unmatched junction bases numbered 8, after V lost 2 bases and J lost 2 bases. The length of the CDR3 is 15 residues. The CDR3 coding sequence is TGTGCCTGGAGTCGGTACGGGACAGCTAACACTGAAGCTTTCTTT. It codes for CAWSRYGTANTEAFF.

This clone has just a few counts. The V and J genes are TRBV4-2 and TRBJ1-2; D ambiguous. Between the trimmed V and J ends, which lost 3 bases and 13 bases, there was a span of 18 bases. CDR1 is LGHNA, CDR2 YNFKEQ, per germline. CDR3 length: 13 amino acids. The CDR3 DNA reads TGTGCCAGCAGCCAGGGAGTTGTGATCGGGAGCACCTTC. Translating it yields CASSQGVVIGSTF.

The chain has TRBV27 and TRBJ2-7, with D possibly being TRBD2 (5 bases). There are 14 residues in the CDR3. With 3 bases removed from V and 3 bases from J, the gap between germline ends came to 12 bases. Germline V gene data show CDR1 as MNHEY and CDR2 as SMNVEV (reference sequence). In DNA, the CDR3 is TGTGCCAGCAGTTTGGGTAACGGAGGCTACGAGCAGTACTTC. This codes for CASSLGNGGYEQYF.

J is TRBJ2-7 and V is TRBV6-1; D possibly corresponds to TRBD1 (5 bases). V dropped 5 bases and J dropped 5 bases, with 10 bases sitting between them. The CDR3 runs to 12 residues. CDR1 and CDR2 (germline): MNHNS, SASEGT. CDR3 DNA sequence: TGTGCCAGCAGTCCCCAGGGCCACGAGCAGTACTTC. This encodes CASSPQGHEQYF.

This sequence joins TRBV7-3 and TRBJ2-1, with 7 positions matching TRBD2. Losses at the gene ends were 5 bases for V and 8 bases for J; bases not matched to a gene: 18. The CDR3 covers 17 residues. CDR1 is SGHTA and CDR2 is FQGTGA in the germline V gene. CDR3 residues: CASSPYPGLTTRDEQFF. Written as DNA, the CDR3 is TGTGCCAGCAGCCCCTATCCGGGACTAACGACCAGAGATGAGCAGTTCTTC.

The chain employs TRBV25-1 and TRBJ2-5; perhaps TRBD1 as D (6 bases). The J call may be mistaken, given a closer DNA end match to TRBJ2-7. The germline V gene encodes CDR1 MGHDK and CDR2 SYGVNS. This CDR3 is built from 12 residues. CDR3 sequence: CATLGGTYEQYF. In DNA form, the CDR3 reads TGTGCCACCCTTGGGGGCACCTACGAGCAGTACTTC.

The chain has TRBV7-6 and TRBJ1-6; D is undetermined. In germline, CDR1 is SGHVS, CDR2 FNYEAQ. This CDR3 has 16 amino acids. Deletions cut 5 bases from V and 6 bases from J, with 17 bases between. CDR3 loop: CASSPSAQAINSPLHF. The CDR3 DNA follows: TGTGCCAGCAGCCCATCAGCTCAGGCAATTAATTCACCCCTCCACTTT.

This clone occurred once. The J gene is TRBJ2-5, the V gene TRBV2; D is ambiguous. The CDR3 consists of 13 residues. Germline-derived CDR1 and CDR2 are SNHLY and FYNNEI. The ends were cut back, 3 bases at V and 5 bases at J, with 10 bases in the middle. The CDR3 protein is CASSDSELETQYF. The CDR3 DNA follows: TGTGCCAGCAGTGATTCCGAACTTGAGACCCAGTACTTC.

The J gene is TRBJ2-7, the V gene TRBV2; D perhaps matches TRBD1 (6 bases). The CDR3 contains 16 residues. The germline gives CDR1 SNHLY, CDR2 FYNNEI. V was shortened by 5 bases and J by 0 bases, with 17 bases between the two germline ends. For the CDR3, the DNA is TGTGCCAGCAGTCCTACCCGAGACAGGAGCTCCTACGAGCAGTACTTC. Translated: CASSPTRDRSSYEQYF.

The rearrangement links TRBV7-3 to TRBJ2-2, with a possible D match to TRBD2 (6 bases). The CDR3 is 14 residues long. CDR1 is SGHTA and CDR2 is FQGTGA in the germline V gene. Trimming shortened V by 8 bases and J by 1 base, and 11 bases separated the two germline ends. CDR3 coding DNA: TGTGCCAGCCGCGGGACGGTGAACACCGGGGAGCTGTTTTTT. Translated: CASRGTVNTGELFF.

The genes are TRBV30 and TRBJ1-5; the D gene is possibly TRBD1 (5 bases). This CDR3 spans 15 amino acids. Germline CDR1 reads GTSNPN; CDR2 reads SVGIG (reference sequence). Trimming stripped 5 bases from V and 5 bases from J, with 19 bases between. The CDR3 sequence is CAWSPGGGFYQPQHF. In DNA form, the CDR3 reads TGTGCCTGGTCACCTGGCGGGGGGTTCTATCAGCCCCAGCATTTT.

The rearrangement joins TRBV18 to TRBJ2-3, with TRBD2 matching over 8 bases. CDR1 is KGHSH and CDR2 is LQKENI in the germline V gene. J was trimmed by 2 bases and V by 5 bases; bases with no gene match: 6. This CDR3 comprises 15 residues. In DNA, the CDR3 is TGTGCCAGCTCATTGTCGGGGGGGACCACAGATACGCAGTATTTT. Residues: CASSLSGGTTDTQYF. Drawing the rest from reference TRBV18 and TRBJ2-3, the complete variable domain is NAGVMQNPRHLVRRRGQEARLRCSPMKGHSHVYWYRQLPEEGLKFMVYLQKENIIDESGMPKERFSAEFPKEGPSILRIQQVVRGDSAAYFCASSLSGGTTDTQYFGPGTRLTVL.

V and J are TRBV10-2 and TRBJ2-7; D possibly corresponds to TRBD2 (6 bases). Germline V gene sequence: CDR1 WSHSY, CDR2 SAAADI. The CDR3 consists of 14 residues. The V and J ends lost 1 base and 5 bases respectively, with 12 bases between them. CDR3 amino acids: CASSEWGLENEQYF. CDR3 sequence (DNA): TGCGCCAGCAGTGAGTGGGGACTGGAAAACGAGCAGTACTTC.

V and J are TRBV28 and TRBJ1-2; TRBD1 matches 8 bases. Germline V CDR1 and CDR2: MDHEN, SYDVKM. This CDR3 is built from 15 residues. J gave up 3 bases and V 5 bases, and 8 bases lay outside the gene matches. Here the CDR3 reads CASSVSGGLDYGYTF. DNA of the CDR3: TGTGCCAGCAGTGTCTCAGGGGGCTTAGACTATGGCTACACCTTC.

This chain connects TRBV7-9 to TRBJ2-2, with TRBD1 identical over 7 bases. Unmatched junction bases numbered 16, after V lost 8 bases and J lost 4 bases. The length of the CDR3 is 17 residues. Germline V lookup: CDR1 SEHNR, CDR2 FQNEAQ (reference sequence). The CDR3 DNA is TGTGCCAGCCTATATCAGGGACAGAACCCGGGCACCGGGGAGCTGTTTTTT. Its translation is CASLYQGQNPGTGELFF.

The chain links TRBV4-2 to TRBJ2-1; TRBD2 aligns across 10 bases. The CDR3 sequence is 16 residues long. After removal of 3 bases from V and 5 bases from J, the junction contained 7 bases not matched to a gene. Germline CDR1 reads LGHNA; CDR2 reads YNFKEQ. In DNA form, the CDR3 reads TGTGCCAGCAGCCACAAACGCGGGACTAGCGACAATGAGCAGTTCTTC. Protein sequence: CASSHKRGTSDNEQFF.

The chain carries TRBV30 and TRBJ1-5, with D perhaps matching TRBD1 (6 bases). Germline CDR1 and CDR2: GTSNPN and SVGIG (reference sequence). This CDR3 has 15 amino acids. V dropped 1 base and J dropped 3 bases, with 13 bases sitting between them. CDR3 nucleotides: TGTGCCTGGAGTGATACTCAGGGGTACAATCAGCCCCAGCATTTT. Translation: CAWSDTQGYNQPQHF.